This T cell receptor (beta chain) appears in the sequencing data of a study of neurological immune-mediated disorders. This CDR3 contains 16 residues. Germline V CDR1 and CDR2: MNHEY, SVGAGI. Details on this clonotype: The junction departs from germline at one end; a sequencing error may be responsible.

The cDNA was produced through 5'RACE with 10-nucleotide random UMIs. MiXCR, run by TCRdb on the 5' RACE reads, gives a single entry per CDR3 protein. The profile shows about 50,000 distinct CDR3 sequences, approximately 15% of them singletons. The chain carries TRBV6-5 and TRBJ2-3; D may correspond to TRBD1 or TRBD2 (5 bases each). The receptor comes from a man aged 55-75 years in good health. Sequenced input: PBMCs. In nucleotides, the CDR3 is TGTGCCAGCAGGCTCCTTTGGGGGACCACCACAGATACGCATTATTTT. It encodes CASRLLWGTTTDTHYF.